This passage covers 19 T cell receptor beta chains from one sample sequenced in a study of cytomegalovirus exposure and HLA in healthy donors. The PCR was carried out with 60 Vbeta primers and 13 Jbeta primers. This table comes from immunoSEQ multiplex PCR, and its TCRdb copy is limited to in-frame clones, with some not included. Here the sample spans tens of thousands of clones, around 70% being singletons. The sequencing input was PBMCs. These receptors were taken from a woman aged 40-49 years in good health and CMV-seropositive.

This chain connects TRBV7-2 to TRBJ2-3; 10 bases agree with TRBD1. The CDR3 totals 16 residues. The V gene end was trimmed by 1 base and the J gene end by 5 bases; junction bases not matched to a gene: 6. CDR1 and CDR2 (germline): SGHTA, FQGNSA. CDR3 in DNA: TGTGCCAGCAGCTTAGGGCCGGGACAGGGGCAAGATACGCAGTATTTT. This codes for CASSLGPGQGQDTQYF.

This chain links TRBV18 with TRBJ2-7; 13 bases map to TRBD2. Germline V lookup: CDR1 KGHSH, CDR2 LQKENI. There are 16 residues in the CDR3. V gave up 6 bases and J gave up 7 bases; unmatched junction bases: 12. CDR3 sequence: CASSYRGTSGTGEQYF. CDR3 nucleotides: TGTGCCAGCTCGTACCGCGGGACTAGCGGGACCGGGGAGCAGTACTTC.

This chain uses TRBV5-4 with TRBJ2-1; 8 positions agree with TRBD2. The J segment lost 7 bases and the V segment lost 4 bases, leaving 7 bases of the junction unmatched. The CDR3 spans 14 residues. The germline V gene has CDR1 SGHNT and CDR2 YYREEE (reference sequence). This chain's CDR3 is CASSPGSGRNEQFF. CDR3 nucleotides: TGTGCCAGCAGCCCGGGGAGCGGGAGAAATGAGCAGTTCTTC. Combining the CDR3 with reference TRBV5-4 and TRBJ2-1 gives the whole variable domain ETGVTQSPTHLIKTRGQQVTLRCSSQSGHNTVSWYQQALGQGPQFIFQYYREEENGRGNFPPRFSGLQFPNYSSELNVNALELDDSALYLCASSPGSGRNEQFFGPGTRLTVL.

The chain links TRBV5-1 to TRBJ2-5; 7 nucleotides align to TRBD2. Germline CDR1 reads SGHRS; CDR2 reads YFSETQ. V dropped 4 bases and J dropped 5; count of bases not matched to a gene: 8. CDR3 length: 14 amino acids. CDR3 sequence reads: CASSNGGERETQYF. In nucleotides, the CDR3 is TGCGCCAGCAGCAATGGGGGGGAGCGGGAGACCCAGTACTTC.

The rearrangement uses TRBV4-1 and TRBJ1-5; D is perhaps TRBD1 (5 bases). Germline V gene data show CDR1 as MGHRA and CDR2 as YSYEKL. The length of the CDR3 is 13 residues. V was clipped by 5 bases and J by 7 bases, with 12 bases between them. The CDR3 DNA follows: TGCGCCAGCAGCGGGGGGGACGGGCAGCCCCAGCATTTT. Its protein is CASSGGDGQPQHF.

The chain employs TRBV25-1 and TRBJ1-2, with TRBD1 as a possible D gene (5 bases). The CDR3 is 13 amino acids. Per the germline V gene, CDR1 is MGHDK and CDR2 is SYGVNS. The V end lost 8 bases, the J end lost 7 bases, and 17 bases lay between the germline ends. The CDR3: CASSRVGEGGYTF. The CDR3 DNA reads TGTGCCAGCTCGAGGGTAGGGGAGGGTGGCTACACCTTC.

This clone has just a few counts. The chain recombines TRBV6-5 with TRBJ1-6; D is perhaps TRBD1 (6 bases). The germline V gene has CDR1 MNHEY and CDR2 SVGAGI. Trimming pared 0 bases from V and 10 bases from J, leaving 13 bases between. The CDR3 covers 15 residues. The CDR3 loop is CASSYSTQGDSPLHF. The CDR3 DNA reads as TGTGCCAGCAGTTACTCAACACAGGGTGACTCACCCCTCCACTTT.

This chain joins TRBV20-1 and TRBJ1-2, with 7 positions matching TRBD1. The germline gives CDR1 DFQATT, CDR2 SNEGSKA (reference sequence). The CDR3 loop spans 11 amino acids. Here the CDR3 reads CMGTDNYGYTF. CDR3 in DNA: TGCATGGGGACAGATAACTATGGCTACACCTTC.

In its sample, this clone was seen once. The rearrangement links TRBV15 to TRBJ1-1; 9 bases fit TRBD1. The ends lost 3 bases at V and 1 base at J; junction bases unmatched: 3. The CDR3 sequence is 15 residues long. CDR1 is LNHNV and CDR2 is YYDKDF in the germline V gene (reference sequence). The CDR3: CATSRRDRANTEAFF. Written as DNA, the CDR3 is TGTGCCACCAGCAGGCGGGACAGGGCGAACACTGAAGCTTTCTTT.

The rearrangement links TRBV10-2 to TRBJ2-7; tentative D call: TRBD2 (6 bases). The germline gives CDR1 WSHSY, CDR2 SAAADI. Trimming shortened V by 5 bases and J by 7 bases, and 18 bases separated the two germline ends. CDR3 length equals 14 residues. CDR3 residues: CASSPGLTRGEQYF. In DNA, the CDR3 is TGCGCCAGCAGTCCGGGACTGACTCGGGGAGAGCAGTACTTC.

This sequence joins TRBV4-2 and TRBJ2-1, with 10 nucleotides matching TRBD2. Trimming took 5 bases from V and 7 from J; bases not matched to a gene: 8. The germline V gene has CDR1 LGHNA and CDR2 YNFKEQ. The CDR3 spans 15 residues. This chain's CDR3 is CASSSLAGANNEQFF. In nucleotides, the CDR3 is TGTGCCAGCAGCTCTCTAGCGGGAGCAAATAATGAGCAGTTCTTC.

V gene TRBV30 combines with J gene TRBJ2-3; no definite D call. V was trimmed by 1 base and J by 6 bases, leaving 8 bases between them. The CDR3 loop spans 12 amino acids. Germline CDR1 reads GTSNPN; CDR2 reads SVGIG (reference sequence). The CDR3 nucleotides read TGTGCCTGGAGTGAGTCCGGGGATACGCAGTATTTT. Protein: CAWSESGDTQYF.

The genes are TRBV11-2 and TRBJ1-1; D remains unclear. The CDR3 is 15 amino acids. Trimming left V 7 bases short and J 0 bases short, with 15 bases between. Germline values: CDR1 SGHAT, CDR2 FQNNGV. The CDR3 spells CASIFGELVNTEAFF. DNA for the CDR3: TGTGCCAGCATCTTCGGTGAGCTCGTGAACACTGAAGCTTTCTTT. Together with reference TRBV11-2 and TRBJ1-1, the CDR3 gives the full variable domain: EAGVAQSPRYKIIEKRQSVAFWCNPISGHATLYWYQQILGQGPKLLIQFQNNGVVDDSQLPKDRFSAERLKGVDSTLKIQPAKLEDSAVYLCASIFGELVNTEAFFGQGTRLTVV.

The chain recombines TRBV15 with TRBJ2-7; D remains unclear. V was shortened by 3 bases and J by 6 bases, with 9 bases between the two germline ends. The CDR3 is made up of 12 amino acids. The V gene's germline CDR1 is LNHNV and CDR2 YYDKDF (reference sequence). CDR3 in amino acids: CATSSMSSEQYF. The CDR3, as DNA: TGTGCCACCAGCAGCATGTCATCCGAGCAGTACTTC. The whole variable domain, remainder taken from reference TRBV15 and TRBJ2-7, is DAMVIQNPRYQVTQFGKPVTLSCSQTLNHNVMYWYQQKSSQAPKLLFHYYDKDFNNEADTPDNFQSRRPNTSFCFLDIRSPGLGDTAMYLCATSSMSSEQYFGPGTRLTVT.

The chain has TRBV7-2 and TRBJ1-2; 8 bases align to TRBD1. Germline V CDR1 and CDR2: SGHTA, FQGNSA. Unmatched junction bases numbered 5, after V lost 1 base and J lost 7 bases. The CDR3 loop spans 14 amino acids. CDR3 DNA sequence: TGTGCCAGCAGCTTAGTAACAGGGGGGAGTGGCTACACCTTC. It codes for CASSLVTGGSGYTF.

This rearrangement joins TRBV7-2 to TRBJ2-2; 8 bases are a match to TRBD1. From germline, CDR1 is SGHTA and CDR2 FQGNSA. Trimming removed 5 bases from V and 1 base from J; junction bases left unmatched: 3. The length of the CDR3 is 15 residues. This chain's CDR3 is CASSAQGVNTGELFF. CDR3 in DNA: TGTGCCAGCAGCGCACAGGGGGTGAACACCGGGGAGCTGTTTTTT.

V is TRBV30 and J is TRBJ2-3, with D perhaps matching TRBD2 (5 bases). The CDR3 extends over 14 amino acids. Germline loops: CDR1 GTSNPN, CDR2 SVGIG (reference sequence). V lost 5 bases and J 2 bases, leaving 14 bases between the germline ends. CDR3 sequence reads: CAWSGGSNTDTQYF. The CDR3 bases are TGTGCCTGGTCGGGCGGGTCAAACACAGATACGCAGTATTTT.

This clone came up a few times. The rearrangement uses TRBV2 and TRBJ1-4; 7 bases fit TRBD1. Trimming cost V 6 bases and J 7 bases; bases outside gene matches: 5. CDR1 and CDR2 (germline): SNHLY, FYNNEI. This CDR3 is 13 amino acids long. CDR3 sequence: CASRGTVGEKLFF. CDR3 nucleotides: TGTGCCAGCAGGGGGACAGTGGGTGAAAAACTGTTTTTT.

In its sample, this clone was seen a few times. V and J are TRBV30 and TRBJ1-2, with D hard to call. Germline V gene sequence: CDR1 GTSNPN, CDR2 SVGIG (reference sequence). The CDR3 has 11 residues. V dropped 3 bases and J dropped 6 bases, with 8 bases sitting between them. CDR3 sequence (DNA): TGTGCCTGGAGCATAACTCATGGCTACACCTTC. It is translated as CAWSITHGYTF.